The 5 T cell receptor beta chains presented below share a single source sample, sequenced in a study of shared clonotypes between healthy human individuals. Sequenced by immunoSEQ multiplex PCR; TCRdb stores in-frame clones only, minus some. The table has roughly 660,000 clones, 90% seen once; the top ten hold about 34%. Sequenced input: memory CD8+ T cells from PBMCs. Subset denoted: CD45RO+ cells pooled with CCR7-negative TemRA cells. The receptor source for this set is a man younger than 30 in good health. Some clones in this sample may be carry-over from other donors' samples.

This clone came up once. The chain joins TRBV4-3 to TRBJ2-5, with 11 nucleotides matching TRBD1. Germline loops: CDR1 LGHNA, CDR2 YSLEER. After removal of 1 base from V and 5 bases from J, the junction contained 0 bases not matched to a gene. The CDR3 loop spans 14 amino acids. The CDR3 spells CASSQGTGGETQYF. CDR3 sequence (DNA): TGCGCCAGCAGCCAAGGGACAGGGGGCGAGACCCAGTACTTC.

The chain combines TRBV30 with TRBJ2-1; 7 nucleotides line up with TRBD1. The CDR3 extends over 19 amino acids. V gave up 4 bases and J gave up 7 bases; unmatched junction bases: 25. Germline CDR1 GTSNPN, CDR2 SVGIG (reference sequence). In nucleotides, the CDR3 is TGTGCCTGGAAGGGCGTAGGCCAATTCCGGGACAGTCCTTATAATGAGCAGTTCTTC. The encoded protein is CAWKGVGQFRDSPYNEQFF.

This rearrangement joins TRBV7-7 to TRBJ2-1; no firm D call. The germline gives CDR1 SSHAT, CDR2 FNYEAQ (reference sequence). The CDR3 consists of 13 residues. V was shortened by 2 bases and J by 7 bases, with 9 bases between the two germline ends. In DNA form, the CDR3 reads TGTGCCAGCAGCTTACAGGAGAATAATGAGCAGTTCTTC. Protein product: CASSLQENNEQFF.

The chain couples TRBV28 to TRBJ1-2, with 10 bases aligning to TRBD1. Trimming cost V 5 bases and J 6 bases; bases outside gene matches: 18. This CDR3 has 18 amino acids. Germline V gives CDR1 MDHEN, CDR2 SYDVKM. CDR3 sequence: CASSPYPSGTGVFNGYTF. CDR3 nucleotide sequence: TGTGCCAGCAGTCCGTACCCCTCCGGGACAGGGGTCTTCAATGGCTACACCTTC.

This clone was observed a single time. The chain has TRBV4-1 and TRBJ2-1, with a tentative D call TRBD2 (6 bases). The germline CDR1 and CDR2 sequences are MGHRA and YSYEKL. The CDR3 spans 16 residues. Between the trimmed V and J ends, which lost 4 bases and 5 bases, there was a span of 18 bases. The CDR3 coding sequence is TGCGCCAGCAGCCTGAGGACTACCCGAGTCAACAATGAGCAGTTCTTC. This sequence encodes CASSLRTTRVNNEQFF.